Below, 29 T cell receptor beta chains from the same sample are listed, as sequenced in a study of blood T cells in healthy people across ages. PCR was performed a second time for roughly 7 to 11 cycles using a sample-barcoded 5' primer and a J-beta primer mix. Using its own MiXCR run on the 5' RACE reads, TCRdb lists one record per CDR3 protein. The sample has 600,000 to 650,000 distinct CDR3 sequences; roughly 53% are singletons. Material: blood. The receptors were gathered from a man in his fifties or sixties in good health.

The chain recombines TRBV5-6 with TRBJ1-2, with D possibly matching TRBD1 (5 bases). Germline V gene sequence: CDR1 SGHDT, CDR2 YYEEEE. Deletions cut 3 bases from V and 4 bases from J, with 16 bases between. CDR3 length: 15 amino acids. CDR3 DNA sequence: TGTGCCAGCAGCTCCTACAGGCTAAGGGGCTATGGCTACACCTTC. Translated: CASSSYRLRGYGYTF.

This clonotype was observed a handful of times. The chain links TRBV7-2 to TRBJ2-1; D is possibly TRBD1 (7 bases). This CDR3 contains 14 residues. Germline V gene data show CDR1 as SGHTA and CDR2 as FQGNSA. V gave up 0 bases and J gave up 8 bases, with 11 bases separating them. CDR3: CASSLATGRYEQFF. CDR3 DNA sequence: TGTGCCAGCAGCTTAGCGACAGGGAGGTATGAGCAGTTCTTC.

The gene calls are TRBV11-2 and TRBJ2-5; D gene uncertain. The V end lost 4 bases, the J end lost 5 bases, and 8 bases lay between the germline ends. The length of the CDR3 is 12 residues. Germline CDR1 SGHAT, CDR2 FQNNGV. The DNA of the CDR3 is TGTGCCAGCAGCTCCCCTTGGGAGACCCAGTACTTC. This encodes CASSSPWETQYF.

V is TRBV20-1 and J is TRBJ2-1, with TRBD2 as a possible D gene (5 bases). Trimming removed 0 bases at V and 5 bases at J, with 8 bases between. The CDR3 covers 13 residues. Germline CDR1 reads DFQATT; CDR2 reads SNEGSKA (reference sequence). The CDR3 sequence is CSARDGGHNEQFF. DNA of the CDR3: TGCAGTGCTAGAGACGGAGGCCACAATGAGCAGTTCTTC.

The chain couples TRBV3-1 to TRBJ1-2; D uncertain. This CDR3 is 13 amino acids long. The germline gives CDR1 LGHDT, CDR2 YNNKEL (reference sequence). V was shortened by 1 base and J by 6 bases, with 9 bases between the two germline ends. The CDR3 loop is CASSQVAGDGYTF. CDR3 nucleotide sequence: TGTGCCAGCAGCCAAGTCGCGGGAGATGGCTACACCTTC.

J is TRBJ1-1 and V is TRBV20-1; 7 bases line up with TRBD1. The CDR3 spans 16 residues. CDR1 is DFQATT and CDR2 is SNEGSKA in the germline V gene (reference sequence). J lost 5 bases, V lost 1 base, and 13 bases had no gene match. CDR3 DNA: TGCAGTGCTAGAGTTCGTAAGGGGGCTCTTCGGACTGAAGCTTTCTTT. Its translation: CSARVRKGALRTEAFF.

The chain has TRBV20-1 and TRBJ1-6, with D perhaps TRBD1 (5 bases). The CDR3 has 15 residues. Trimming removed 5 bases at V and 2 bases at J, with 13 bases between. CDR1 and CDR2 (germline): DFQATT, SNEGSKA (reference sequence). CDR3 coding DNA: TGCAGTGCTCTAAGCGGGGGAACCTATAATTCACCCCTCCACTTT. Protein: CSALSGGTYNSPLHF.

The chain couples TRBV10-3 to TRBJ2-5; 9 bases align to TRBD2. CDR1 and CDR2 from the germline V gene are ENHRY and SYGVKD. Trimming removed 6 bases from V and 4 bases from J; junction bases left unmatched: 3. There are 13 residues in the CDR3. For the CDR3, the DNA is TGTGCCATCAGAGCTAGCGGGGCAGAGACCCAGTACTTC. Translated, it gives CAIRASGAETQYF.

The chain joins TRBV28 to TRBJ1-4; 7 bases line up with TRBD1. J lost 4 bases, V lost 6 bases, and 11 bases had no gene match. From germline, CDR1 is MDHEN and CDR2 SYDVKM. The CDR3 consists of 16 residues. CDR3 DNA: TGTGCCAGCAGCCTACCGGGGACAGCTAATAATGAAAAACTGTTTTTT. Translating gives CASSLPGTANNEKLFF.

The chain links TRBV29-1 to TRBJ1-4; D gene unclear. With 4 bases removed from V and 7 bases from J, the gap between germline ends came to 7 bases. Per the germline V gene, CDR1 is SQVTM and CDR2 is ANQGSEA. CDR3 length: 11 residues. The CDR3 sequence: CSVGESEKLFF. Here the CDR3 DNA reads TGCAGCGTTGGGGAGTCTGAAAAACTGTTTTTT.

The chain links TRBV20-1 to TRBJ2-1, with 9 bases fitting TRBD2. Germline-derived CDR1 and CDR2 are DFQATT and SNEGSKA (reference sequence). V dropped 3 bases and J dropped 4; count of bases not matched to a gene: 10. The CDR3 loop spans 16 amino acids. The CDR3 loop reads CSARDAASGAYNEQFF. CDR3 in DNA: TGCAGTGCTAGGGACGCGGCTAGCGGGGCTTACAATGAGCAGTTCTTC.

This clonotype was picked up one time. In DNA form, the CDR3 reads TGCAGCGTTGAAGTCCTAGCGGGGGACTTGTACAAAGAGACCCAGTACTTC. Protein sequence: CSVEVLAGDLYKETQYF. The chain couples TRBV29-1 to TRBJ2-4; TRBD2 aligns across 10 bases. With the DNA end fitting TRBJ2-5 better, the J assignment may be wrong. Germline loops: CDR1 SQVTM, CDR2 ANQGSEA. The CDR3 is made up of 17 amino acids.

The rearrangement joins TRBV5-1 to TRBJ2-3, with 7 bases matching TRBD2. Unmatched junction bases numbered 9, after V lost 6 bases and J lost 2 bases. CDR1 is SGHRS and CDR2 is YFSETQ in the germline V gene. The CDR3 consists of 15 residues. The DNA for the CDR3 is TGCGCCAGCATGGGGACTACCCGGGCCACAGATACGCAGTATTTT. This codes for CASMGTTRATDTQYF.

This clonotype was counted between two and nine times. This chain joins TRBV6-5 and TRBJ1-2, with D uncertain. The CDR3 is 13 amino acids. V shed 8 bases and J shed 5 bases, with 15 bases lying between them. CDR1 MNHEY and CDR2 SVGAGI come from the germline V gene. CDR3 sequence: CASRTDGIYGYTF. In nucleotides, the CDR3 is TGTGCCAGCCGAACGGACGGGATTTATGGCTACACCTTC.

This chain uses TRBV6-5 with TRBJ1-6; 7 bases line up with TRBD1. V lost 9 bases and J lost 7; bases outside the gene matches: 15. The CDR3 runs to 16 residues. CDR1 MNHEY and CDR2 SVGAGI come from the germline V gene. CDR3 sequence: CASAGTNPGQNSPLHF. The CDR3 DNA is TGTGCCAGTGCCGGGACTAACCCGGGACAGAATTCACCCCTCCACTTT.

V usage is TRBV2 and J usage is TRBJ1-6; TRBD1 aligns across 7 bases. The CDR3 covers 14 residues. Germline trimming cut 5 bases from V and 5 bases from J; bases unmatched to any gene: 3. In germline, CDR1 is SNHLY, CDR2 FYNNEI. The DNA of the CDR3 is TGTGCCAGCAGTCGACAGGGCGATAATTCACCCCTCCACTTT. Translation gives CASSRQGDNSPLHF.

The chain employs TRBV20-1 and TRBJ2-1; 7 bases match TRBD2. Germline CDR1 reads DFQATT; CDR2 reads SNEGSKA (reference sequence). V was pared by 3 bases and J by 0 bases, with 14 bases of the junction left unmatched. The CDR3 sequence is 18 residues long. The CDR3 DNA follows: TGCAGTGCTAGTTCGGGGGTTTCCGGGGGGAGCTCCTACAATGAGCAGTTCTTC. This encodes CSASSGVSGGSSYNEQFF.

Details on this clonotype: Its ends do not fully match the called genes, so a read error is possible. The rearrangement links TRBV20-1 to TRBJ2-1; D remains unclear. The CDR3 has 12 amino acids. Germline V gives CDR1 DFQATT, CDR2 SNEGSKA (reference sequence). Here the CDR3 DNA reads TGCAGTGCTAGAGGTGAAAGAAATGAGCCGTTCTTC. Translating gives CSARGERNEPFF.

The rearrangement joins TRBV10-2 to TRBJ1-2; 7 nucleotides align to TRBD1. From germline, CDR1 is WSHSY and CDR2 SAAADI. The V and J ends lost 5 bases and 9 bases, in that order; junction bases with no gene match: 6. The CDR3 has 12 residues. CDR3 in DNA: TGCGCCAGCAGTACAGGGGAGGTTAGCTACACCTTC. Its translation is CASSTGEVSYTF.

This sequence joins TRBV2 and TRBJ2-1; D perhaps matches TRBD2 (5 bases). The length of the CDR3 is 16 residues. V shed 4 bases and J shed 3 bases, with 16 bases lying between them. Germline-derived CDR1 and CDR2 are SNHLY and FYNNEI. Here the CDR3 DNA reads TGTGCCAGCAGTGTCGCCACTAACGGGGTCTACAATGAGCAGTTCTTC. Translation: CASSVATNGVYNEQFF.

The V and J genes are TRBV3-1 and TRBJ1-2, with D perhaps matching TRBD1 (5 bases). CDR3 length: 13 amino acids. Germline V CDR1 and CDR2: LGHDT, YNNKEL (reference sequence). V shed 6 bases and J shed 6 bases, with 14 bases lying between them. The CDR3 sequence: CASSNDGTHGYTF. The DNA of the CDR3 is TGTGCCAGCAGTAACGACGGGACTCATGGCTACACCTTC.

The chain has TRBV28 and TRBJ1-1; D perhaps matches TRBD1 (6 bases). The CDR3 length is 14 residues. Per the germline V gene, CDR1 is MDHEN and CDR2 is SYDVKM. Trimming shortened V by 7 bases and J by 3 bases, and 15 bases separated the two germline ends. CDR3 DNA: TGTGCCAGCATCCGGGCCAGGGGAGACACTGAAGCTTTCTTT. As protein: CASIRARGDTEAFF.

A single count supports this clonotype. The chain links TRBV20-1 to TRBJ2-5, with D possibly being TRBD2 (6 bases). The J call may be faulty, since TRBJ2-7 better matches the DNA end. CDR1 is DFQATT and CDR2 is SNEGSKA in the germline V gene (reference sequence). CDR3 length: 13 residues. In nucleotides, the CDR3 is TGCAGTGCTAGAGATCCTCGGAGGGACGAGCAGTACTTC. Its protein is CSARDPRRDEQYF.

The chain is built from TRBV29-1 and TRBJ2-5; tentatively, D is TRBD1 (7 bases). The V and J ends lost 4 bases and 5 bases respectively, with 14 bases between them. The germline CDR1 and CDR2 sequences are SQVTM and ANQGSEA. This CDR3 is built from 13 residues. The chain's CDR3 is CSVASTGRETQYF. The CDR3 DNA reads as TGCAGCGTTGCTTCGACAGGGAGGGAGACCCAGTACTTC.

This clonotype was counted at least ten times. The chain has TRBV12-3 or TRBV12-4 and TRBJ1-1, with D possibly being TRBD1 (5 bases). V dropped 5 bases and J dropped 1 base, with 8 bases sitting between them. CDR3 length: 13 residues. CDR3 DNA: TGTGCCAGCAGTGGGACCCAGAACACTGAAGCTTTCTTT. It encodes CASSGTQNTEAFF.

The genes are TRBV3-1 and TRBJ2-1; D unresolved. Germline CDR1 is LGHDT and CDR2 is YNNKEL (reference sequence). The CDR3 is 14 amino acids. With 2 bases removed from V and 5 bases from J, the gap between germline ends came to 10 bases. Here the CDR3 DNA reads TGTGCCAGCAGCCAAAGTAACTCGGACAATGAGCAGTTCTTC. This sequence encodes CASSQSNSDNEQFF.

The rearrangement uses TRBV2 and TRBJ2-1, with 11 bases aligning to TRBD1. The CDR3 consists of 15 residues. CDR1 is SNHLY, CDR2 FYNNEI, per germline. Germline trimming cut 5 bases from V and 12 bases from J; bases unmatched to any gene: 12. For the CDR3, the DNA is TGTGCCAGCAGTCTCTCCGGGACAGGGGGAGAGGGGCAGTTCTTC. Its translation is CASSLSGTGGEGQFF. The complete variable domain, with remaining parts taken from reference TRBV2 and TRBJ2-1, reads EPEVTQTPSHQVTQMGQEVILRCVPISNHLYFYWYRQILGQKVEFLVSFYNNEISEKSEIFDDQFSVERPDGSNFTLKIRSTKLEDSAMYFCASSLSGTGGEGQFFGPGTRLTVL.

Only a few counts were recorded for this clonotype. This chain joins TRBV20-1 and TRBJ2-2, with 12 positions matching TRBD2. The CDR3 is 20 residues long. The germline gives CDR1 DFQATT, CDR2 SNEGSKA (reference sequence). The ends lost 1 base at V and 3 bases at J; junction bases unmatched: 15. DNA of the CDR3: TGCAGTGCTAGAGGTTTATCGGCTAGCGGGGGGGGGTCGGACACCGGGGAGCTGTTTTTT. Encoded protein: CSARGLSASGGGSDTGELFF.

This clonotype was seen just once. One end of the junction is discordant with germline, which a read error may explain. The chain employs TRBV12-3 or TRBV12-4 and TRBJ1-6, with D possibly being TRBD1 (5 bases). The CDR3 runs 15 residues. The CDR3 DNA follows: TGTGCCAGCAGTCCATCCGGGGACGGAAATTCGCCCCTCCACTTT. Its protein is CASSPSGDGNSPLHF.